These 16 T cell receptor beta chains share one sample of origin, sequenced in a study of CD4+ T cells in melanoma. TCRdb's copy holds only in-frame clones and misses some; the assay was immunoSEQ multiplex PCR. Of tens of thousands of clones in the sample, roughly three quarters were seen once. The sample comprised tumor tissue. The receptor set was obtained from a human donor with melanoma.

V gene TRBV1 combines with J gene TRBJ1-1. TRBV1 is listed as a pseudogene. The CDR3 is 14 amino acids. The CDR3 DNA reads as TGCACCAGCAGCCAAGATCCCGGCGGGGCTGAAGCTTTCTTT. Encoded protein: CTSSQDPGGAEAFF.

This clone was observed a handful of times. The chain couples TRBV2 to TRBJ1-2; TRBD1 matches 8 bases. The CDR3 loop spans 14 amino acids. Trimming removed 4 bases from V and 6 bases from J; junction bases left unmatched: 7. Germline V CDR1 and CDR2: SNHLY, FYNNEI. The CDR3 protein is CASSVRQGTHGYTF. The CDR3, as DNA: TGTGCCAGCAGTGTTAGACAGGGGACCCATGGCTACACCTTC.

This clone was recorded at least ten times. The chain recombines TRBV27 with TRBJ2-1; D gene unclear. The germline V and J ends were trimmed by 7 bases and 9 bases, with 10 bases remaining between them. CDR1 MNHEY and CDR2 SMNVEV come from the germline V gene (reference sequence). CDR3 length: 11 residues. The CDR3 loop reads CASILGGEQFF. CDR3 in DNA: TGTGCCAGCATATTGGGTGGTGAGCAGTTCTTC.

This sequence joins TRBV13 and TRBJ1-6; unclear D gene. This CDR3 spans 12 amino acids. V lost 5 bases to trimming and J lost 7 bases, with 6 bases between them. CDR1 PRHDT and CDR2 FYEKMQ come from the germline V gene (reference sequence). The CDR3: CASSSWNSPLHF. DNA of the CDR3: TGTGCCAGCAGCAGCTGGAATTCACCCCTCCACTTT.

This chain joins TRBV6-6 and TRBJ1-2; 7 positions match TRBD1. CDR1 and CDR2 (germline): MNHNY, SVGAGI (reference sequence). The CDR3 length is 13 residues. Unmatched junction bases numbered 7, after V lost 8 bases and J lost 4 bases. The CDR3 is CASEGALGYGYTF. The CDR3 bases are TGTGCCAGCGAGGGGGCGCTCGGCTATGGCTACACCTTC.

The rearrangement uses TRBV2 and TRBJ2-7; D call uncertain. Germline V CDR1 and CDR2: SNHLY, FYNNEI. The CDR3 is 11 amino acids. With 0 bases removed from V and 7 bases from J, the gap between germline ends came to 4 bases. CDR3 nucleotide sequence: TGTGCCAGCAGTGAAGCGAGGGAGCAGTACTTC. Translated: CASSEAREQYF.

V gene TRBV12-5 combines with J gene TRBJ1-2; possible D gene TRBD1, 6 bases. The CDR3 contains 15 residues. V was trimmed by 3 bases and J by 2 bases, leaving 13 bases between them. From germline, CDR1 is LGHNT and CDR2 FRNRAP. This CDR3 is CASGFKPDRNYGYTF. The CDR3 bases are TGTGCTAGTGGTTTCAAACCGGACAGAAACTATGGCTACACCTTC.

This chain uses TRBV6-1 with TRBJ2-4; the D gene is possibly TRBD1 (6 bases). The CDR3 consists of 14 residues. V lost 2 bases and J 9 bases, leaving 14 bases between the germline ends. Germline CDR1 reads MNHNS; CDR2 reads SASEGT. The CDR3 sequence is CASSETGPPVIQYF. The CDR3 DNA reads TGTGCCAGCAGTGAAACAGGGCCGCCCGTCATTCAGTACTTC.

The genes are TRBV7-9 and TRBJ1-2, with TRBD1 as a possible D gene (5 bases). Trimming left V 4 bases short and J 0 bases short, with 12 bases between. This CDR3 has 15 amino acids. Per the germline V gene, CDR1 is SEHNR and CDR2 is FQNEAQ (reference sequence). CDR3 bases: TGTGCCAGCAGCTCCTTAGACAGCCCTAACTATGGCTACACCTTC. Translated: CASSSLDSPNYGYTF.

This clone was detected only once. The rearrangement uses TRBV27 and TRBJ1-2, with D perhaps matching TRBD1 (5 bases). The CDR3 is 13 residues long. V was cut by 3 bases and J by 6 bases, with 11 bases left in between. CDR1 and CDR2 from the germline V gene are MNHEY and SMNVEV (reference sequence). CDR3 bases: TGTGCCAGCAGTTTTTTCGGACAAGATGGCTACACCTTC. Its translation: CASSFFGQDGYTF.

The rearrangement links TRBV19 to TRBJ2-7; 7 bases agree with TRBD1. The CDR3 is 13 residues long. CDR1 and CDR2 from the germline V gene are LNHDA and SQIVND (reference sequence). J lost 2 bases, V lost 5 bases, and 3 bases had no gene match. This CDR3 is CASSAGGTYEQYF. For the CDR3, the DNA is TGTGCCAGTAGTGCAGGGGGAACCTACGAGCAGTACTTC.

This clone was recorded a few times. The rearrangement joins TRBV2 to TRBJ2-4; 11 nucleotides align to TRBD1. Germline V gene sequence: CDR1 SNHLY, CDR2 FYNNEI. The CDR3 is 17 amino acids. The V gene end was trimmed by 8 bases and the J gene end by 1 base; junction bases not matched to a gene: 10. CDR3 protein: CASRADRGLQAKNIQYF. In DNA, the CDR3 is TGTGCCAGCCGTGCGGACAGGGGGCTTCAGGCCAAAAACATTCAGTACTTC.

The rearrangement joins TRBV7-2 to TRBJ1-1; tentative D call: TRBD1 (5 bases). This CDR3 is built from 15 residues. From germline, CDR1 is SGHTA and CDR2 FQGNSA. Trimming left V 5 bases short and J 0 bases short, with 13 bases between. CDR3 loop: CASSHGRGMNTEAFF. In DNA form, the CDR3 reads TGTGCCAGCAGCCACGGACGGGGGATGAACACTGAAGCTTTCTTT.

The chain uses TRBV5-4 and TRBJ2-5; D possibly matches TRBD1 or TRBD2 (5 bases each). This CDR3 has 17 amino acids. Germline CDR1 and CDR2: SGHNT and YYREEE (reference sequence). The V gene lost 0 bases and the J gene lost 1 base, with 16 bases spanning the gap. CDR3 loop: CASSLVPKRDAQETQYF. Written as DNA, the CDR3 is TGTGCCAGCAGCTTGGTACCGAAACGGGACGCCCAAGAGACCCAGTACTTC.

Concerning this clone itself: Given a much more abundant clone one base away, this may be a read error. The chain links TRBV28 to TRBJ1-1; D is unclear. In germline, CDR1 is MDHEN, CDR2 SYDVKM. The CDR3 length is 12 residues. Trimming took off 6 bases at V and 1 base at J, with 6 bases between the two ends. The CDR3 DNA follows: TGTGCCAGCAGGCCCCCGAACACTGAAGCTTTCTTT. This gives the protein CASRPPNTEAFF. The full variable domain, in which reference TRBV28 and TRBJ1-1 provide the parts outside the CDR3, is DVKVTQSSRYLVKRTGEKVFLECVQDMDHENMFWYRQDPGLGLRLIYFSYDVKMKEKGDIPEGYSVSREKKERFSLILESASTNQTSMYLCASRPPNTEAFFGQGTRLTVV.

V usage is TRBV7-2 and J usage is TRBJ1-5; 10 bases align to TRBD1. The CDR3 runs to 15 residues. Germline CDR1 SGHTA, CDR2 FQGNSA. The J segment lost 4 bases and the V segment lost 3 bases, leaving 3 bases of the junction unmatched. The CDR3 DNA reads as TGTGCCAGCAGCTTGCGACAGGGGGCTAATCAGCCCCAGCATTTT. This codes for CASSLRQGANQPQHF. Complete variable domain (other parts from reference TRBV7-2 and TRBJ1-5): GAGVSQSPSNKVTEKGKDVELRCDPISGHTALYWYRQSLGQGLEFLIYFQGNSAPDKSGLPSDRFSAERTGGSVSTLTIQRTQQEDSAVYLCASSLRQGANQPQHFGDGTRLSIL.